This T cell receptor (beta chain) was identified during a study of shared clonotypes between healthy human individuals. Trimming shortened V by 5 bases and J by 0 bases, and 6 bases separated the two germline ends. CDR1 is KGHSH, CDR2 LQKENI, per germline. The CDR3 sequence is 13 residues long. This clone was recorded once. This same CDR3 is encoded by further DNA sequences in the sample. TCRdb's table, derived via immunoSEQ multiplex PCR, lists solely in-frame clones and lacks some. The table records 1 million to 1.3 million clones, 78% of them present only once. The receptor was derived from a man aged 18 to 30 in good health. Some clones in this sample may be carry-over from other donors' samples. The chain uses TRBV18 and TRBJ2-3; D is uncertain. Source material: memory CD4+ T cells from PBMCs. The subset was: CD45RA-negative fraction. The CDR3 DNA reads TGTGCCAGCTCAAAAACTAGCACAGATACGCAGTATTTT. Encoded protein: CASSKTSTDTQYF.